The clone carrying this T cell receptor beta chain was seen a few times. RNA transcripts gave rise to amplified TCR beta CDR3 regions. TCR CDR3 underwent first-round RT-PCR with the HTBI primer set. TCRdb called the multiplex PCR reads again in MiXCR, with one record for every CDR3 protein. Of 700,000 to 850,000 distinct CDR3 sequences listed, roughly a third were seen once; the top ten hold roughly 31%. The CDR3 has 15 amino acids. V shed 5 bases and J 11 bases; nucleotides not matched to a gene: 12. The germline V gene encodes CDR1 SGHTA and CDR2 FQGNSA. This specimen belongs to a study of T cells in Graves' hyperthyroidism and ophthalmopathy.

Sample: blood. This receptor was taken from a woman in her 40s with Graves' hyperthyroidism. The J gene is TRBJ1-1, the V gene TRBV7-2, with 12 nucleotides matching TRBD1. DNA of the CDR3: TGTGCCAGCAGCGAATTAAGCCGGGACAGGGGGCTGGCTTTCTTT. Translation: CASSELSRDRGLAFF.